What follows are 13 T cell receptor beta chains derived from one specimen sequenced in a study of blood T cell repertoires in COVID-19. This table comes from immunoSEQ multiplex PCR, and its TCRdb copy is limited to in-frame clones, with some not included. The table has roughly 300,000 clones, 85% to 90% seen once. Sequenced: peripheral blood. The receptors stem from a human donor in a cohort sampled during active COVID-19.

This rearrangement joins TRBV19 to TRBJ1-1, with 8 bases lining up with TRBD1. Germline V lookup: CDR1 LNHDA, CDR2 SQIVND (reference sequence). The CDR3 runs 18 residues. V shed 0 bases, J shed 1 base, and the junction held 10 bases outside the gene matches. CDR3 residues: CASSIEGMRQGTNTEAFF. CDR3 sequence (DNA): TGTGCCAGTAGTATAGAAGGAATGAGACAGGGGACGAACACTGAAGCTTTCTTT.

The chain carries TRBV6-7 and TRBJ2-2; 10 bases match TRBD1. TRBV6-7 is placed among ORFs of uncertain function. V was clipped by 2 bases and J by 4 bases; unmatched bases: 10. The CDR3 is 18 amino acids. The CDR3 is CASSYREPWTGGTGELFF. CDR3 coding DNA: TGTGCCAGCAGTTACCGAGAACCGTGGACAGGGGGCACCGGGGAGCTGTTTTTT.

This clone was seen more than once but under ten times. The genes are TRBV19 and TRBJ1-3; D ambiguous. V lost 5 bases to trimming and J lost 3 bases, with 8 bases between them. The CDR3 runs to 13 residues. CDR1 and CDR2 from the germline V gene are LNHDA and SQIVND (reference sequence). The CDR3 DNA reads TGTGCCAGTAGTCCCAGTATTGGAAACACCATATATTTT. Translating gives CASSPSIGNTIYF.

The rearrangement uses TRBV6-5 and TRBJ2-2, with unresolved D. In germline, CDR1 is MNHEY, CDR2 SVGAGI. The CDR3 has 15 amino acids. The V end was cut by 0 bases, the J end by 1 base, with 6 bases between. The CDR3 bases are TGTGCCAGCAGTTACTCTGCCGGGAACACCGGGGAGCTGTTTTTT. Translated, it gives CASSYSAGNTGELFF.

The rearrangement uses TRBV27 and TRBJ1-6, with 8 bases fitting TRBD1. This CDR3 comprises 15 residues. Per germline, CDR1 MNHEY and CDR2 SMNVEV (reference sequence). After removal of 5 bases from V and 10 bases from J, the junction contained 10 bases not matched to a gene. This CDR3 is CASSLQTGVGSPLHF. DNA of the CDR3: TGTGCCAGCAGTCTTCAGACAGGGGTGGGCTCACCCCTCCACTTT.

The rearrangement links TRBV7-2 to TRBJ2-1; 14 nucleotides align to TRBD2. Looked up from germline, CDR1 is SGHTA and CDR2 is FQGNSA. The CDR3 totals 15 residues. V was clipped by 7 bases and J by 6 bases; unmatched bases: 5. Here the CDR3 reads CASTLGLAGANEQFF. As DNA, the CDR3 is TGTGCCAGCACCCTGGGACTAGCGGGAGCCAATGAGCAGTTCTTC.

The rearrangement uses TRBV29-1 and TRBJ1-1, with 7 positions matching TRBD1. Germline assignment: CDR1 SQVTM and CDR2 ANQGSEA. The CDR3 runs to 12 residues. Trimming removed 7 bases from V and 4 bases from J; junction bases left unmatched: 6. CDR3 nucleotides: TGCAGCGGCGGACAGGTGGGCACTGAAGCTTTCTTT. Translation gives CSGGQVGTEAFF.

The chain employs TRBV24-1 and TRBJ1-1; possible D gene TRBD1, 6 bases. V was pared by 1 base and J by 5 bases, with 7 bases between. This CDR3 is 13 amino acids long. Looked up from germline, CDR1 is KGHDR and CDR2 is SFDVKD. The CDR3 loop is CATSDLQGTEAFF. The CDR3 DNA is TGTGCCACCAGTGATTTACAGGGAACTGAAGCTTTCTTT.

The chain joins TRBV6-5 to TRBJ1-2, with D perhaps matching TRBD1 (6 bases). V was shortened by 2 bases and J by 4 bases, with 17 bases between the two germline ends. The CDR3 runs to 16 residues. Germline-derived CDR1 and CDR2 are MNHEY and SVGAGI. The CDR3 nucleotides are TGTGCCAGCAGTTACGAAAGGGGGGGGCTAGGCTATGGCTACACCTTC. Translation: CASSYERGGLGYGYTF.

The chain employs TRBV18 and TRBJ2-7; TRBD2 is a possible D gene (6 bases). This CDR3 has 16 amino acids. V gave up 2 bases and J gave up 5 bases, with 19 bases separating them. The germline gives CDR1 KGHSH, CDR2 LQKENI. CDR3 nucleotides: TGTGCCAGCTCACCATACTCCGCGGGAAGGGCCCACGAGCAGTACTTC. Its translation: CASSPYSAGRAHEQYF.

A single count supports this clone. The chain employs TRBV6-5 and TRBJ1-3; 7 bases match TRBD1. CDR1 is MNHEY, CDR2 SVGAGI, per germline. The CDR3 is made up of 12 amino acids. With 6 bases clipped from V and 7 bases from J, the junction kept 3 bases outside the gene matches. The CDR3 DNA follows: TGTGCCAGCAGGTCGACAGGGAACACCATATATTTT. It translates to CASRSTGNTIYF.

J is TRBJ2-2 and V is TRBV11-2; 12 positions agree with TRBD1. The CDR3 has 16 amino acids. The junction had 5 bases not matched to a gene; V was cut back by 4 bases and J by 5 bases. In germline, CDR1 is SGHAT, CDR2 FQNNGV. CDR3 residues: CASSSGQGARTGELFF. DNA for the CDR3: TGTGCCAGCAGCTCGGGACAGGGGGCGCGAACCGGGGAGCTGTTTTTT.

This clone occurred once. One junction end does not reproduce the germline sequence, and a read error may be involved. The chain has TRBV7-9 and TRBJ2-1; D not certain. Germline-derived CDR1 and CDR2 are SEHNR and FQNEAQ (reference sequence). CDR3 size: 14 residues. In DNA form, the CDR3 reads TGTGCCAGCAGCTATAGCACCTCCTTCAATGAGCAGTTCTTC. Translation gives CASSYSTSFNEQFF.